The clone carrying this T cell receptor (beta chain) was recorded a few times. The target antigen is unknown. Preparation of the TCRbeta library involved a method that used unique molecular identifiers. TCRdb re-called the PCR reads with MiXCR, one entry per CDR3 protein. This sample has fewer than 350,000 distinct CDR3 sequences; 6.5% to 9% occur once, and the top ten carry approximately 8.2%. Germline CDR1 is DFQATT and CDR2 is SNEGSKA (reference sequence). This CDR3 has 13 amino acids. V shed 5 bases and J shed 0 bases, with 11 bases lying between them. The source of the sample is a study of T-cell reconstitution after alpha-beta-depleted transplantation in children. Study-wide findings and caveats: After one year, T-cell counts and TCRbeta diversity mostly came from new T cells. For some patients, TCRbeta diversity was high at day 60 because of recipient T cells and thymic progenitors that survived. Several hundred graft clones that had expanded were reportedly the source of alpha-beta T cells about two months after transplant.

The sample in question was peripheral blood, obtained 360 days after TCRalphabeta/CD19-depleted stem cell transplant. V gene TRBV20-1 combines with J gene TRBJ2-7; D possibly corresponds to TRBD2 (5 bases). This clonotype was obtained from a female patient aged 2 to 10 who had a stem cell transplant for Fanconi anemia, so the T cells may come from the graft donor. CDR3 coding DNA: TGCAGTGCTGAGGAGGCGATCTCCTACGAGCAGTACTTC. Translated, it gives CSAEEAISYEQYF.